These 18 T cell receptor beta chains were all obtained from the same sample, sequenced in a study of blood T cell repertoires in COVID-19. The protocol was immunoSEQ multiplex PCR, while the TCRdb copy is restricted to in-frame clones and leaves out a portion. The data hold 150,000 to 200,000 clones, with approximately 80% observed a single time. Sequencing used peripheral blood. The receptor set was obtained from a woman between 40 and 50 years old with COVID-19, enrolled during active disease.

The chain employs TRBV28 and TRBJ2-3; D not resolved. V lost 5 bases, J lost 0 bases, and 15 bases lay in between. CDR1 is MDHEN and CDR2 is SYDVKM in the germline V gene. This CDR3 comprises 16 residues. For the CDR3, the DNA is TGTGCCAGCAGTCCCCCTAGGCGGCATAGCACAGATACGCAGTATTTT. Its protein is CASSPPRRHSTDTQYF.

The chain has TRBV24-1 and TRBJ2-7; no firm D call. Germline CDR1 KGHDR, CDR2 SFDVKD. V was shortened by 2 bases and J by 2 bases, with 6 bases between the two germline ends. The length of the CDR3 is 13 residues. The CDR3 region has the DNA TGTGCCACCAGTGATTCCCGGGCCTACGAGCAGTACTTC. Translation: CATSDSRAYEQYF.

The genes are TRBV7-9 and TRBJ2-7; D possibly corresponds to TRBD2 (6 bases). Trimming took 4 bases from V and 0 from J, leaving 13 bases between them. The CDR3 has 15 amino acids. Germline values: CDR1 SEHNR, CDR2 FQNEAQ (reference sequence). This CDR3 reads CASSSTMDYSYEQYF. The CDR3 DNA reads as TGTGCCAGCAGCTCGACGATGGACTACTCCTACGAGCAGTACTTC.

V is TRBV27 and J is TRBJ2-1, with 7 bases identical to TRBD1. J gave up 4 bases and V 3 bases, and 6 bases lay outside the gene matches. Germline lookup yields CDR1 MNHEY and CDR2 SMNVEV (reference sequence). This CDR3 comprises 15 residues. This CDR3 is CASSFKTGTYNEQFF. The CDR3 nucleotides are TGTGCCAGCAGTTTCAAGACAGGGACATACAATGAGCAGTTCTTC.

This rearrangement joins TRBV19 to TRBJ1-4; tentatively, D is TRBD1 (5 bases). The germline V gene encodes CDR1 LNHDA and CDR2 SQIVND (reference sequence). CDR3 size: 12 residues. The V and J ends lost 3 bases and 9 bases respectively, with 8 bases between them. CDR3 sequence: CASSMTDQKLFF. CDR3 coding DNA: TGTGCCAGTAGTATGACAGATCAAAAACTGTTTTTT.

This sequence joins TRBV7-3 and TRBJ2-1; no clear D. CDR1 and CDR2 (germline): SGHTA, FQGTGA. V lost 0 bases to trimming and J lost 6 bases, with 6 bases between them. The CDR3 spans 13 residues. CDR3 in DNA: TGTGCCAGCAGCTTAACTCTATCCAATGAGCAGTTCTTC. Translation gives CASSLTLSNEQFF.

This chain connects TRBV7-2 to TRBJ1-5; the D is unclear. This CDR3 has 14 residues. Germline-derived CDR1 and CDR2 are SGHTA and FQGNSA. Trimming removed 5 bases from V and 5 bases from J, with 13 bases in between. DNA of the CDR3: TGTGCCAGCAGCCCCCCAAATGAGGATCAGCCCCAGCATTTT. Encoded protein: CASSPPNEDQPQHF.

The V call is TRBV10-3, the J call TRBJ2-3; 8 bases align to TRBD2. This CDR3 comprises 13 residues. V was clipped by 8 bases and J by 1 base; unmatched bases: 2. Per germline, CDR1 ENHRY and CDR2 SYGVKD. CDR3 bases: TGTGCCATCGGGCGGGGGGGCACAGATACGCAGTATTTT. Translating gives CAIGRGGTDTQYF.

The table lists this clone with a few counts. The genes are TRBV6-4 and TRBJ2-3; 10 bases are shared with TRBD2. The CDR3 loop spans 14 amino acids. V shed 5 bases, J shed 2 bases, and the junction held 1 base outside the gene matches. Per germline, CDR1 MRHNA and CDR2 SNTAGT. The CDR3 sequence is CASSSGRATDTQYF. The CDR3 DNA sequence: TGTGCCAGCAGTAGCGGGAGGGCCACAGATACGCAGTATTTT.

The rearrangement uses TRBV12-3 or TRBV12-4 and TRBJ1-2; TRBD1 matches at 7 bases. V was pared by 6 bases and J by 6 bases, with 4 bases of the junction left unmatched. This CDR3 is built from 12 residues. The CDR3 DNA follows: TGTGCCAGCAGGGACGACAGGGATGGCTACACCTTC. This sequence encodes CASRDDRDGYTF.

The CDR3 sequence is CASSLEQGSETQYF. The CDR3, as DNA: TGCGCCAGCAGCTTGGAGCAGGGTTCGGAGACCCAGTACTTC. The chain carries TRBV5-1 and TRBJ2-5, with D perhaps matching TRBD1 (5 bases). The CDR3 totals 14 residues. The V end was cut by 0 bases, the J end by 5 bases, with 11 bases between. Germline V gene lookup returns CDR1 SGHRS and CDR2 YFSETQ.

CDR3 sequence reads: CASSLAGERPYEQYF. In nucleotides, the CDR3 is TGTGCCAGCAGTTTAGCGGGAGAGCGCCCCTACGAGCAGTACTTC. The chain is built from TRBV27 and TRBJ2-7, with TRBD2 identical over 7 bases. This CDR3 has 15 amino acids. V lost 2 bases, J lost 2 bases, and 6 bases stayed unmatched. In germline, CDR1 is MNHEY, CDR2 SMNVEV (reference sequence).

J is TRBJ2-7 and V is TRBV25-1; TRBD2 aligns across 7 bases. After removal of 4 bases from V and 3 bases from J, the junction contained 12 bases not matched to a gene. CDR1 is MGHDK, CDR2 SYGVNS, per germline. This CDR3 region has 16 residues. The CDR3 sequence: CASSGLPGREGYEQYF. For the CDR3, the DNA is TGTGCCAGCAGTGGACTGCCGGGCAGGGAGGGCTACGAGCAGTACTTC.

The chain is built from TRBV7-9 and TRBJ2-2; the D is unclear. There are 15 residues in the CDR3. V lost 1 base to trimming and J lost 1 base, with 7 bases between them. Germline V gene data show CDR1 as SEHNR and CDR2 as FQNEAQ (reference sequence). The CDR3 coding sequence is TGTGCCAGCAGCTTAGGGCCTAGGAACACCGGGGAGCTGTTTTTT. Its translation is CASSLGPRNTGELFF.

V gene TRBV7-9 combines with J gene TRBJ2-3, with a tentative D call TRBD2 (6 bases). This CDR3 contains 15 residues. Looked up from germline, CDR1 is SEHNR and CDR2 is FQNEAQ (reference sequence). Trimming removed 1 base at V and 3 bases at J, with 11 bases between. CDR3 protein: CASSLVLSGTDTQYF. The CDR3 DNA reads TGTGCCAGCAGCTTAGTATTGAGCGGGACAGATACGCAGTATTTT.

The chain has TRBV6-4 and TRBJ2-5; TRBD2 aligns across 7 bases. CDR1 MRHNA and CDR2 SNTAGT come from the germline V gene. The CDR3 runs to 14 residues. Germline trimming cut 6 bases from V and 4 bases from J; bases unmatched to any gene: 8. The chain's CDR3 is CASRRGGSGETQYF. The DNA for the CDR3 is TGTGCCAGCAGGAGAGGCGGGAGTGGAGAGACCCAGTACTTC.

J is TRBJ2-1 and V is TRBV9, with 13 bases lining up with TRBD2. V lost 5 bases, J lost 10 bases, and 18 bases stayed unmatched. This CDR3 region has 18 residues. Germline-derived CDR1 and CDR2 are SGDLS and YYNGEE. The CDR3 is CASSPTPETSGGLGEQFF. The DNA for the CDR3 is TGTGCCAGCAGTCCTACGCCGGAGACTAGCGGGGGGCTCGGGGAGCAGTTCTTC.

The chain combines TRBV30 with TRBJ2-5; 7 bases are shared with TRBD2. Germline CDR1 reads GTSNPN; CDR2 reads SVGIG (reference sequence). V was pared by 2 bases and J by 3 bases, with 6 bases of the junction left unmatched. This CDR3 has 14 residues. CDR3 sequence reads: CAWSSMGGKETQYF. In DNA, the CDR3 is TGTGCCTGGAGTAGTATGGGAGGGAAAGAGACCCAGTACTTC.